This is a list of T cell receptor beta chains from one sample in a study of T-cell reconstitution after alpha-beta-depleted transplantation in children. TCRdb re-analysed the PCR reads in MiXCR, keeping a single row per CDR3 protein. This sample has about 610,000 distinct CDR3 sequences; about 11% occur once, and the top ten carry less than 4.5%. The source material was PBMCs from the stem cell graft donor, sampled from the stem cell graft. These receptors were taken from a human donor who donated a stem cell graft to a child with acute myeloid leukemia. CDR3s include the opening cysteine and the closing phenylalanine or tryptophan. Fields, in order: CDR3 length, J gene, V gene, CDR3 protein.

>14|TRBJ2-1|TRBV12-3/TRBV12-4
CASSYSRGVDEQFF
>13|TRBJ2-2|TRBV29-1
CSVRQGQTGELFF
>16|TRBJ2-2|TRBV7-7
CASSPGTGAGTGELFF
>14|TRBJ2-7|TRBV29-1
CSVEESDGGNEQYF
>13|TRBJ2-3|TRBV29-1
CSAFLANTDTQYF
>14|TRBJ2-3|TRBV7-2
CASSAYSGTDTQYF
>15|TRBJ2-5|TRBV7-2
CASSFSGGWGETQYF
>12|TRBJ2-7|TRBV12-3/TRBV12-4
CASRTGIHEQYF
>15|TRBJ2-7|TRBV4-2
CASSQEERQGYEQYF
>12|TRBJ1-5|TRBV10-3
CAISEGDQPQHF
>12|TRBJ2-1|TRBV7-2
CASSPSWNEQFF
>19|TRBJ2-7|TRBV20-1
CSAPLWTGGTPPSSYEQYF
>12|TRBJ2-5|TRBV18
CASVAGEETQYF
>15|TRBJ1-1|TRBV28
CASTPRLGMNTEAFF
>17|TRBJ2-7|TRBV4-3
CASSQDDGRTFSYEQYF
>15|TRBJ1-5|TRBV12-3/TRBV12-4
CASSEQGGFNQPQHF
>15|TRBJ2-2|TRBV12-3/TRBV12-4
CASSYRGANTGELFF
>17|TRBJ2-1|TRBV12-3/TRBV12-4
CASSYSKKGGVYGEQFF
>17|TRBJ2-2|TRBV7-2
CASSLVMGGRNTGELFF
>15|TRBJ2-1|TRBV5-1
CASSLRGEGQNEQFF
>13|TRBJ1-5|TRBV11-1
CASSHFEGDPQHF
>17|TRBJ2-5|TRBV11-2
CASSALKRGSGLWTQYF
>16|TRBJ2-2|TRBV10-3
CAISDYGGRNTGELFF
>13|TRBJ1-5|TRBV12-3/TRBV12-4
CASRGQFNQPQHF
>16|TRBJ2-6|TRBV6-5
CASSYSGGTGANVLTF
>15|TRBJ2-1|TRBV4-3
CASSQDKGGSNEQFF
>13|TRBJ1-2|TRBV7-9
CASSLEQGPGYTF
>15|TRBJ2-5|TRBV5-1
CASSLGNRGQETQYF
>16|TRBJ1-5|TRBV12-3/TRBV12-4
CASSAQGGGRNQPQHF
>13|TRBJ1-1|TRBV20-1
CSAADSSRTEAFF
>16|TRBJ2-4|TRBV28
CASSSASGSAKNIQYF
>17|TRBJ2-1|TRBV7-8
CASSLSRWRGSYNEQFF
>13|TRBJ2-7|TRBV29-1
CSVTSGNSYEQYF
>16|TRBJ2-1|TRBV20-1
CSASPALADHYNEQFF
>15|TRBJ1-3|TRBV7-9
CASSRETSPGNTIYF
>12|TRBJ2-3|TRBV24-1
CATSSLAGKQYF
>14|TRBJ1-1|TRBV29-1
CSVERGTMNTEAFF
>15|TRBJ2-3|TRBV20-1
CSARRTGTGKDTQYF
>11|TRBJ1-1|TRBV29-1
CSAYTNTEAFF
>17|TRBJ2-2|TRBV6-2/TRBV6-3
CASSNLRTGPSTGELFF
>14|TRBJ2-1|TRBV20-1
CSASRGGLGDEQFF
>15|TRBJ2-4|TRBV6-1
CASSNTGEGKNIQYF
>13|TRBJ2-7|TRBV29-1
CSVVYGRWSEQYF
>15|TRBJ2-3|TRBV12-3/TRBV12-4
CASSFGEAVTDTQYF
>15|TRBJ2-7|TRBV28
CASSSLAGGPNEQYF